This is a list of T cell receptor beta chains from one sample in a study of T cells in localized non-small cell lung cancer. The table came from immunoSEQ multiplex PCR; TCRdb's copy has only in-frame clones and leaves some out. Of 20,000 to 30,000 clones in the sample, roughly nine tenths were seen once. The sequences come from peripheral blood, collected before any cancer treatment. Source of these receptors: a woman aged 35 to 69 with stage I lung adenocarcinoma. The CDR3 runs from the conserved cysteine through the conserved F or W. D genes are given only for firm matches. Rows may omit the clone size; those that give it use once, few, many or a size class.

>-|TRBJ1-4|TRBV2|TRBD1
TGTGCCAGCTTGGGACAGGGGGGAACGGGAAAACTGTTTTTT
CASLGQGGTGKLFF
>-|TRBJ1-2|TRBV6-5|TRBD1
TGTGCCAGCACCTCGGGGCACAGGGGGCCCGGCTACACCTTC
CASTSGHRGPGYTF
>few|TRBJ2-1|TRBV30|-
TGTGCCTGGAGGCCGGGTAGCGGTTACAATGAGCAGTTCTTC
CAWRPGSGYNEQFF
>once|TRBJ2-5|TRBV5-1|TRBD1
TGCGCCAGCAGCCGGACCCCCGGACAGGGCTCGGAGACCCAGTACTTC
CASSRTPGQGSETQYF
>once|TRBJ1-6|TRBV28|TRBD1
TGTGCCAGCAGACCTGACAGGGTAGAGTCCTATAATTCACCCCTCCACTTT
CASRPDRVESYNSPLHF
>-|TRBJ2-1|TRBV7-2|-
TGTGCCAGCAGCCCGAGTGGTCGTGAGCAGTTCTTC
CASSPSGREQFF
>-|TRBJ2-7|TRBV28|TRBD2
TGTGCCAGCAGTACGACACTAGCGGGGTCCCCCTACGAGCAGTACTTC
CASSTTLAGSPYEQYF
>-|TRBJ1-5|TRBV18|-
TGTGCCAGCTCAACGGGACGGGGGAGCAATCAGCCCCAGCATTTT
CASSTGRGSNQPQHF
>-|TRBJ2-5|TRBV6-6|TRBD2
TGTGCCAGCAGCCCTAGCGGGGGGAACCAAGAGACCCAGTACTTC
CASSPSGGNQETQYF
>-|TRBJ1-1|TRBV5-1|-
TGCGCCAGCAGCTTGGTGGGGTCGGGCACTGAAGCTTTCTTT
CASSLVGSGTEAFF
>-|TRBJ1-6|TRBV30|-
TGTGCCTGGAGTAGGAGCGGTGGGTCACCCCTCCACTTT
CAWSRSGGSPLHF
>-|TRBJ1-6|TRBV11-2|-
TGTGCCAGCAGCTTAGTGGGTGTGGCGTGGCAGGATAATTCACCCCTCCACTTT
CASSLVGVAWQDNSPLHF
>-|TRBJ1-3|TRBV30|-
TGTGCCTGGAGTCCCCCCCGAACCTCTGGAAACACCATATATTTT
CAWSPPRTSGNTIYF
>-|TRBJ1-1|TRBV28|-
TGTGCCAGCAGTCTACAGGGATTCGCTTTCTTT
CASSLQGFAFF
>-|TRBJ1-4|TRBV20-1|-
TGCAGTGGCTTCGACGATGAAAAACTGTTTTTT
CSGFDDEKLFF
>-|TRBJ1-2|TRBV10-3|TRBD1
TGTGCCATCAGTGTGCCGGGACAGCAGATTCCCCCAGGTGGCTACACCTTC
CAISVPGQQIPPGGYTF
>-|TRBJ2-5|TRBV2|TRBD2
TGTGCCAGCAGTGAGGGACTAACAGTGGAGCAGTACTTC
CASSEGLTVEQYF
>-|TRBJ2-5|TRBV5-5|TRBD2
TGTGCCAGCAGCTTGGGACAGCGGGATTGGGAGACCCAGTACTTC
CASSLGQRDWETQYF
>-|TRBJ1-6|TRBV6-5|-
TGTGCCAGCAGTGACAGGTGGAGTAGTTCACCCCTCCACTTT
CASSDRWSSSPLHF
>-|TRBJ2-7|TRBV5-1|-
TGCGCCAGCAGCTTGGGCACCCCCTACGAGCAGTACTTC
CASSLGTPYEQYF
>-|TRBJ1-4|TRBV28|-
TGTGCCAGCAGTTTAGGTGAGGCTGAAAAACTGTTTTTT
CASSLGEAEKLFF
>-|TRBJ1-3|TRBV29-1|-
TGCAGCGCCCTACAGGGCAACACCATATATTTT
CSALQGNTIYF
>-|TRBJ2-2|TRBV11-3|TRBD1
TGTGCCAGCAGCTTCAAGAAATGGACAGGGGGCACCGGGGAGCTGTTTTTT
CASSFKKWTGGTGELFF
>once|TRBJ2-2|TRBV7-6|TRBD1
TGTGCCAGCAGCTCCCGACAGGGGGCGGTCACCGGGGAGCTGTTTTTT
CASSSRQGAVTGELFF
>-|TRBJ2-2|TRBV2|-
TGTGCCAGCAGTAGATCAGGATCACAAGGGGAGCTGTTTTTT
CASSRSGSQGELFF
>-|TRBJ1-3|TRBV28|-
TGTGCCAGCAGTTTATTAGGGGGAGGTGGAAACACCATATATTTT
CASSLLGGGGNTIYF
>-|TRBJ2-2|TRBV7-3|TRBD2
TGTGCCAGCAGTAGACTAGCGGGGTTCACCGGGGAGCTGTTTTTT
CASSRLAGFTGELFF
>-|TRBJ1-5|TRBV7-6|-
TGTGCCAGCAGCCAGGGGTATAGCAATCAGCCCCAGCATTTT
CASSQGYSNQPQHF
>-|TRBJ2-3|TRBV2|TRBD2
TGTGCCAGCACCCCTCGGGCGGGGGGTGGAGATACGCAGTATTTT
CASTPRAGGGDTQYF
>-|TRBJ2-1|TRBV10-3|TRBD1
TGTGCCATCACCTCGGACAGGCACAATGAGCAGTTCTTC
CAITSDRHNEQFF
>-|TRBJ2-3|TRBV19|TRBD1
TGTGCCAGTTCGGACAGGGGGCAGACAGATACGCAGTATTTT
CASSDRGQTDTQYF
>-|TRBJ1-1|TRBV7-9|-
TGTGCCAGCAGCTTAGAGGGGCGAGGGGCTTTCTTT
CASSLEGRGAFF
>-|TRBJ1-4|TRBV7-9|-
TGTGCCAGCAGCCTAGGGGGGGCTCCTAATGAAAAACTGTTTTTT
CASSLGGAPNEKLFF
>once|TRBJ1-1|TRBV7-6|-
TGTGCCAGCAGCTTGGACCCGAGTAAAATGAACACTGAAGCTTTCTTT
CASSLDPSKMNTEAFF
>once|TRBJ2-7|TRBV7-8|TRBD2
TGTGCCAGCAGGTCCGGGACTAGCGGGGGGTCCTACGAGCAGTACTTC
CASRSGTSGGSYEQYF
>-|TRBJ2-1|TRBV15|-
TGTGCCACCAGCGGGGAACCGGGACGTACCTACAATGAGCAGTTCTTC
CATSGEPGRTYNEQFF
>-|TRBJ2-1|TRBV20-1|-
TGCAGTGCTTATCCCGGGGGTGAGCAGTTCTTC
CSAYPGGEQFF
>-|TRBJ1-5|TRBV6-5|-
TGTGCCAGCAGGGTCTCGGGGAATCAGCCCCAGCATTTT
CASRVSGNQPQHF
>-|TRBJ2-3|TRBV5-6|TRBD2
TGTGCCAGCAGCACCGCAACTAGCGGGGGGGCATTAGGCACAGATACGCAGTATTTT
CASSTATSGGALGTDTQYF
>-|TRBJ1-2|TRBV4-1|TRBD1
TGCGCCAGCAGCCAAATACAGGGGCGCGGCTACACCTTC
CASSQIQGRGYTF
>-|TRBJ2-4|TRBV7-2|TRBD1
TGTGCCAGCAGCTTATTGGGAACAGGGGGCAAAAACATTCAGTACTTC
CASSLLGTGGKNIQYF
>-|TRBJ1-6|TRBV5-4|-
TGTGCCAGCAGCTTGACAGGAGATGGGAATTCACCCCTCCACTTT
CASSLTGDGNSPLHF
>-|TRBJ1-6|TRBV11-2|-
TGTGCCAGCAGCTTGGTTGCGAGCATCTCATCACCCCTCCACTTT
CASSLVASISSPLHF
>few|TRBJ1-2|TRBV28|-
TGTGCCAGCACCATGATGGGGCAGGGAGTGGGCTATGGCTACACCTTC
CASTMMGQGVGYGYTF
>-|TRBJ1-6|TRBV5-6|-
TGTGCCAGCAGTGCGGTGAAGGGGTGGGCCCTCCACTTT
CASSAVKGWALHF
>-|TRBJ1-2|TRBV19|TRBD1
TGTGCCAGTAGTTGGACTGCGGACAGGGGGTATGGCTACACCTTC
CASSWTADRGYGYTF
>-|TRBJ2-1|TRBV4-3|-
TGCGCCAGCAGCCAAGATATTTTAGGGACCAACTCCTACAATGAGCAGTTCTTC
CASSQDILGTNSYNEQFF
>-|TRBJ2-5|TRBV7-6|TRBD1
TGTGCCAGCAGCCCGACAGGGTCAGAGACCCAGTACTTC
CASSPTGSETQYF